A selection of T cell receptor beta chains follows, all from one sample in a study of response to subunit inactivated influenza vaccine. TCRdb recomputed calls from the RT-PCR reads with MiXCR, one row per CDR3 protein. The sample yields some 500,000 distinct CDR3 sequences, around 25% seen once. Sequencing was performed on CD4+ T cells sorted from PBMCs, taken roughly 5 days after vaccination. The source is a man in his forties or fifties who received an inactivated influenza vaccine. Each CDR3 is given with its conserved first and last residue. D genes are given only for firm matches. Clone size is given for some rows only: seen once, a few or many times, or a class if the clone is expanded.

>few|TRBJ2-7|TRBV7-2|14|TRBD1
TGTGCCAGCAGCTTCGCGGACAGGTTATACGAGCAGTACTTC
CASSFADRLYEQYF
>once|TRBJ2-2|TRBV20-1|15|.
TGCAGTGCTAGTCGAGGACGGTCGAACACCGGGGAGCTGTTTTTT
CSASRGRSNTGELFF
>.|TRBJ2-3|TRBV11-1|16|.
TGTGCCAGCAGCCCGAATCGGGGGGCACCAACTCTGGCGCAGTATTTT
CASSPNRGAPTLAQYF
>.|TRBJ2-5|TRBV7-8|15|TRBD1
TGTGCCAGCAGCCCTCAAAGGACAGGGGTCGAGACCCAGTACTTC
CASSPQRTGVETQYF
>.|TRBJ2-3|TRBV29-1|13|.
TGCAGCGTTGAAGAAGGGGCCCCAGATACGCAGTATTTT
CSVEEGAPDTQYF
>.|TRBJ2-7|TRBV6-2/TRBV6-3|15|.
TGTGCCAGCACCACCCCGTATAGGATCTCCTACGAGCAGTACTTC
CASTTPYRISYEQYF
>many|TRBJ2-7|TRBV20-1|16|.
TGCAGTGCTAGAGTGGGCTCTAGCGTAAGCTCCTACGAGCAGTACTTC
CSARVGSSVSSYEQYF
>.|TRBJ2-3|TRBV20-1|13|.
TGCAGTGCTAGAGATCCGCAGACAGATACGCAGTATTTT
CSARDPQTDTQYF
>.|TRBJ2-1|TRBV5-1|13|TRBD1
TGCGCCAGCAGCTCCTGGACAGGGAATGAGCAGTTCTTC
CASSSWTGNEQFF
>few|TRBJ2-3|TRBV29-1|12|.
TGCAGCGTGTTGGACGGCACAGATACGCAGTATTTT
CSVLDGTDTQYF
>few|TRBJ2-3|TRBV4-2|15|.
TGTGCCAGCAGCCAAGATGGATCAATTCTCGCCCAGTGGTATTTT
CASSQDGSILAQWYF
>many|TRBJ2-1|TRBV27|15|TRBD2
TGTGCCAGCAGTTACCGTAGCGGGAGATACAGTGAGCAGTTCTTC
CASSYRSGRYSEQFF
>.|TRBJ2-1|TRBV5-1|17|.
TGCGCCAGCAGCTTGGGGTCTATGGGGACGGCTTACAATGAGCAGTTCTTC
CASSLGSMGTAYNEQFF
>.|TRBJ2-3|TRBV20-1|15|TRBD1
TGCAGTGCTAACCACAGGGGGCTGTTAGCAGATACGCAGTATTTT
CSANHRGLLADTQYF
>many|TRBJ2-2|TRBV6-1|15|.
TGTGCCAGCAGCTCGGCTGGCAGGAACACCGGGGAGCTGTTTTTT
CASSSAGRNTGELFF
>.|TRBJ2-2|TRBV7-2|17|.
TGTGCCAGCAGCTTAGCGGGCCTTCCCTCCGTCGCCGGGGAGCTGTTTTTT
CASSLAGLPSVAGELFF
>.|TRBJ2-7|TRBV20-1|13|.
TGCAGTGCCAGGCCCAGCCACTTATACGAGCAGTACTTC
CSARPSHLYEQYF
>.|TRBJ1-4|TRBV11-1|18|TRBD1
TGTGCCAGCAGCTCACCCCCCCGACAGGGCTTCCTTAATGAAAAACTGTTTTTT
CASSSPPRQGFLNEKLFF
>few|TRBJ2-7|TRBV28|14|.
TGTGCCAGCAAACGGGTCGTGGGCGGTTACGAGCAGTACTTC
CASKRVVGGYEQYF
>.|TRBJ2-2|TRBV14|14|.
TGTGCCAGCAGACAAGTACAGAACACCGGGGAGCTGTTTTTT
CASRQVQNTGELFF
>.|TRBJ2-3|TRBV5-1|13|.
TGCGCCAGCAGCTGGGACTGGACAGATACGCAGTATTTT
CASSWDWTDTQYF
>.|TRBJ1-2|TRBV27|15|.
TGTGCCAGCAGTTTACGGGACGGAGGCTCTTATGGCTACACCTTC
CASSLRDGGSYGYTF
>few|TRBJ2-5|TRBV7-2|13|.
TGTGCCAGCAGCTTAGAGGTGGAGGAGACCCAGTACTTC
CASSLEVEETQYF
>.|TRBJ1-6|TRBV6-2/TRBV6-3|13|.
TGTGCCAGCAGTTACGACGGTAATTCACCCCTCCACTTT
CASSYDGNSPLHF
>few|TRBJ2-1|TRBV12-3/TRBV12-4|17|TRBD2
TGTGCCAGCAGTTTTTCAGGCGGGACTAGCGGGGGGCGGGAGCAGTTCTTC
CASSFSGGTSGGREQFF
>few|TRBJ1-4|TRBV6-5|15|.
TGTGCCAGCAGTTATTCAGGGCAGGGTCGGGAAAAACTGTTTTTT
CASSYSGQGREKLFF
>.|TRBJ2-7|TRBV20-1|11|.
TGCAGTGCTGCCACGTCCTACGTGCAGTACTTC
CSAATSYVQYF
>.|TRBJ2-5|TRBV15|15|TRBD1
TGTGCCACCAGCCGAAGTCCGGGACAGGGAGAGACCCAGTACTTC
CATSRSPGQGETQYF
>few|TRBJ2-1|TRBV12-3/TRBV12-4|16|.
TGTGCCAGCAGTCGAAGGGGGGGGTTGCTTTTGGATGAGCAGTTCTTC
CASSRRGGLLLDEQFF
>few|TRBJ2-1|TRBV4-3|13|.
TGCGCCAGCAGCCAAGATCGCGCTGGGGAGCAGTTCTTC
CASSQDRAGEQFF
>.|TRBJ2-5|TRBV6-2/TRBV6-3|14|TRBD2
TGTGCCAGCCGCCCAGCGGGGGGACAAGAGACCCAGTACTTC
CASRPAGGQETQYF
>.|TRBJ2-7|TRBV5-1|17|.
TGCGCCAGCAGCTTGGCTGCAGGGGGGCTTAGCTCCTACGAGCAGTACTTC
CASSLAAGGLSSYEQYF
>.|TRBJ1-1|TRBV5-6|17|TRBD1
TGTGCCAGCAGCTCGCTTTTTGCACAGGGGGCGAACACTGAAGCTTTCTTT
CASSSLFAQGANTEAFF
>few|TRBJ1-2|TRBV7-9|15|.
TGTGCCACCCCCGTTGAGGGACAAGTTAACTATGGCTACACCTTC
CATPVEGQVNYGYTF
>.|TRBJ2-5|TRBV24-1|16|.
TGTGCCACCAGTGATTTCCGCGCGGACATCCAAGAGACCCAGTACTTC
CATSDFRADIQETQYF
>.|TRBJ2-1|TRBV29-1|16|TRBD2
TGCAGCGTTAAACAAGGGGGGCTAGCGGGGATCAATGAGCAGTTCTTC
CSVKQGGLAGINEQFF
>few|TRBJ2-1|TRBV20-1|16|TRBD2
TGCAGTGCTAGCCCTCGACTAGCGGGGATATACAATGAGCAGTTCTTC
CSASPRLAGIYNEQFF
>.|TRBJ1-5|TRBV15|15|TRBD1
TGTGCCACCAGCGTCCAAGACAGGGGCGGTCAGCCCCAGCATTTT
CATSVQDRGGQPQHF
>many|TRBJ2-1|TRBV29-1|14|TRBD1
TGCAGCGTCTCAGACAGGGGCCCCTGGGATGAGCAGTTCTTC
CSVSDRGPWDEQFF
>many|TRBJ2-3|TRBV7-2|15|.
TGTGCCAGCAGCTTAGACAGGAGACACACAGATACGCAGTATTTT
CASSLDRRHTDTQYF
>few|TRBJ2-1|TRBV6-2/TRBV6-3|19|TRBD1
TGTGCCAGCAGTTACTCGAAGGTTCCGGGACAGGGAAGGAACAATGAGCAGTTCTTC
CASSYSKVPGQGRNNEQFF
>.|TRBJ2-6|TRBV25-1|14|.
TGTGCCAGCAGTGATAGTGCTGGGGCCAACGTCCTGACTTTC
CASSDSAGANVLTF
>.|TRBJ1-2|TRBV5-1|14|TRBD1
TGCGCCAGCAGCCCCATGGACAGGGGTTTCGGCTACACCTTC
CASSPMDRGFGYTF
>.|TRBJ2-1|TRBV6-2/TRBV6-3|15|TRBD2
TGTGCCAGCAGCGACCGAAGCGGGAGGGTCAATGAGCAGTTCTTC
CASSDRSGRVNEQFF
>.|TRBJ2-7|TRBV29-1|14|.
TGCAGCGTCGGTGGGGGCAGGGGAAACTACGAGCAGTACTTC
CSVGGGRGNYEQYF
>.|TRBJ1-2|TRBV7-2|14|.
TGTGCCAGCAGCTTGGGACATTCCCCTAATGGCTACACCTTC
CASSLGHSPNGYTF
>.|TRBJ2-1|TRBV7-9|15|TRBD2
TGTGCCAGCAGCTTAAGGGCTAGCGGGCCTAATGAGCAGTTCTTC
CASSLRASGPNEQFF
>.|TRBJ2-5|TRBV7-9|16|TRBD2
TGTGCCAGCAGCTTAGCGACTAGCGGGGGTACCGAGACCCAGTACTTC
CASSLATSGGTETQYF
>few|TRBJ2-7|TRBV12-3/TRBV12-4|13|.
TGTGCCAGCAGTTTCTTACAGGGAAACGAGCAGTACTTC
CASSFLQGNEQYF
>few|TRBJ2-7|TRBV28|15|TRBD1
TGTGCCAGCAGTTTGTACACGACAGGGGGCAACGAGCAGTACTTC
CASSLYTTGGNEQYF
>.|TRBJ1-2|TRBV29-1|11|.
TGCAGCGTTTTAAGCAGTGATGGCTACACCTTC
CSVLSSDGYTF